Sequencing of this T cell receptor beta chain was carried out in a study of OX40 agonist ivuxolimab in advanced cancers. Study-wide findings and caveats: Some patients who did not respond also had low normalized T-cell clonal expansion.

For this clone: Its antigen remains unknown.

Produced via immunoSEQ multiplex PCR; TCRdb's table is partial and in-frame only. The profile covers 100,000 to 150,000 clones, with 85% to 95% appearing a single time and 0.7% to 0.85% taken by the ten largest. The specimen was CD4+ or CD8+ T cells sorted from blood, collected in a trial of the OX40 agonist ivuxolimab. The receptor was isolated from an adult with an advanced solid tumor such as melanoma, head and neck, liver or kidney cancer.

The CDR3 nucleotides read TGTGCCAGCAGTTTGGCAGCGGGAGTGGGGGAGCAGTACTTC. Amino acids: CASSLAAGVGEQYF. This sequence joins TRBV28 and TRBJ2-7; the match to TRBD2 covers 8 bases. This CDR3 has 14 residues. In germline, CDR1 is MDHEN, CDR2 SYDVKM. J gave up 7 bases and V 3 bases, and 8 bases lay outside the gene matches.